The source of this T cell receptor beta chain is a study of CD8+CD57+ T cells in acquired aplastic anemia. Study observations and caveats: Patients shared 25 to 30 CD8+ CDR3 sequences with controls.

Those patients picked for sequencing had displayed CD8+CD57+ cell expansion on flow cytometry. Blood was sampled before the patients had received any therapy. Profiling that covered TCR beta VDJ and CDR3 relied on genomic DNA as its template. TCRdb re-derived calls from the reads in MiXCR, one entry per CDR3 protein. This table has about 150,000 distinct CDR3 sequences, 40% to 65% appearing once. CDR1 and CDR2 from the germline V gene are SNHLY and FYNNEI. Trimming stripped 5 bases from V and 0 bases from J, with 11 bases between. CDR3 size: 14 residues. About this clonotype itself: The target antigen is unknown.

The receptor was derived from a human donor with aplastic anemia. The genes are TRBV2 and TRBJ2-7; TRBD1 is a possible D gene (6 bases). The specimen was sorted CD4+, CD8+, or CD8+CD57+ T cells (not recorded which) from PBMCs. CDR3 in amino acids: CASSYFRGSYEQYF. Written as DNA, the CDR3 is TGTGCCAGCAGTTACTTCAGGGGCTCCTACGAGCAGTACTTC.